Below are 10 T cell receptor beta chains sequenced from a single sample in a study of blood T cell repertoires in COVID-19. Only in-frame clones appear in the TCRdb table, and some are missing; sequencing was by immunoSEQ multiplex PCR. Of approximately 100,000 clones in the sample, approximately 80% were seen once. Sequenced sample: peripheral blood. Receptor source: a man in his sixties with acute or convalescent COVID-19.

The CDR3 coding sequence is TGTGCCTGGGAGGACAGGTCAGGGCAGCCCCAGCATTTT. Translation gives CAWEDRSGQPQHF. This rearrangement joins TRBV30 to TRBJ1-5; 7 bases fit TRBD1. Trimming at V came to 5 bases and at J to 7 bases, leaving 8 bases not matched to a gene. The length of the CDR3 is 13 residues. Germline CDR1 reads GTSNPN; CDR2 reads SVGIG (reference sequence). Looking up the rest from reference TRBV30 and TRBJ1-5 gives the full variable domain: SQTIHQWPATLVQPVGSPLSLECTVEGTSNPNLYWYRQAAGRGLQLLFYSVGIGQISSEVPQNLSASRPQDRQFILSSKKLLLSDSGFYLCAWEDRSGQPQHFGDGTRLSIL.

This chain uses TRBV6-5 with TRBJ2-7; the D gene is possibly TRBD2 (5 bases). The CDR3 sequence is 11 residues long. The V end lost 7 bases, the J end lost 6 bases, and 10 bases lay between the germline ends. Germline V gene data show CDR1 as MNHEY and CDR2 as SVGAGI. CDR3 residues: CASTASGEQYF. CDR3 coding DNA: TGTGCCAGCACCGCCAGCGGCGAGCAGTACTTC.

CDR3 coding DNA: TGTGCCAGCAGCGGAGTTCAACTTTTTTCTGGGGCCAACGTCCTGACTTTC. Its translation is CASSGVQLFSGANVLTF. This chain uses TRBV9 with TRBJ2-6; D is ambiguous. The CDR3 is 17 amino acids. Trimming cost V 3 bases and J 1 base, with 14 bases left between them. Germline V CDR1 and CDR2: SGDLS, YYNGEE. Based on the CDR3 plus reference TRBV9 and TRBJ2-6, the full variable domain is DSGVTQTPKHLITATGQRVTLRCSPRSGDLSVYWYQQSLDQGLQFLIQYYNGEERAKGNILERFSAQQFPDLHSELNLSSLELGDSALYFCASSGVQLFSGANVLTFGAGSRLTVL.

The chain joins TRBV2 to TRBJ1-2; 8 bases map to TRBD1. Germline CDR1 reads SNHLY; CDR2 reads FYNNEI. This CDR3 spans 14 amino acids. The trim removed 4 bases at V and 8 bases at J, leaving 9 bases unmatched. Here the CDR3 reads CASSGASGGFGYTF. The DNA for the CDR3 is TGTGCCAGCAGTGGGGCCTCAGGGGGCTTCGGCTACACCTTC.

The chain is built from TRBV3-1 (or the pseudogene TRBV3-2) and TRBJ2-2; TRBD2 aligns across 7 bases. In germline, CDR1 is LGHDT, CDR2 YNNKEL (reference sequence). Unmatched junction bases numbered 7, after V lost 4 bases and J lost 2 bases. The length of the CDR3 is 16 residues. The CDR3 here is CASSPARGSNTGELFF. CDR3 nucleotides: TGTGCCAGCAGCCCAGCGCGGGGGAGTAACACCGGGGAGCTGTTTTTT.

V gene TRBV2 combines with J gene TRBJ2-1, with 9 positions matching TRBD2. Looked up from germline, CDR1 is SNHLY and CDR2 is FYNNEI. V shed 1 base, J shed 14 bases, and the junction held 12 bases outside the gene matches. The CDR3 has 15 amino acids. Written as DNA, the CDR3 is TGTGCCAGCAGTGAAGGGGTAGGACTAGCGAGAGTAAAGTTCTTC. Residues: CASSEGVGLARVKFF.

This rearrangement joins TRBV2 to TRBJ1-6; 8 nucleotides line up with TRBD1. Trimming removed 6 bases from V and 15 bases from J; junction bases left unmatched: 13. Germline assignment: CDR1 SNHLY and CDR2 FYNNEI. This CDR3 has 14 amino acids. The CDR3 reads CASSVDRDPHVLHF. Here the CDR3 DNA reads TGTGCCAGCAGCGTGGACAGGGATCCCCATGTCCTCCACTTT.

The chain carries TRBV11-2 and TRBJ2-7; TRBD1 agrees at 9 bases. The V gene's germline CDR1 is SGHAT and CDR2 FQNNGV. V lost 1 base, J lost 6 bases, and 7 bases stayed unmatched. There are 15 residues in the CDR3. CDR3 in amino acids: CASSLARDRVFEQYF. As DNA, the CDR3 is TGTGCCAGCAGCTTAGCCCGGGACAGGGTGTTCGAGCAGTACTTC.

This chain joins TRBV3-1 (or the pseudogene TRBV3-2) and TRBJ1-6, with TRBD1 matching 11 bases. The CDR3 has 17 residues. Per germline, CDR1 LGHDT and CDR2 YNNKEL (reference sequence). With V trimmed by 0 bases and J by 8 bases, 6 bases remained unmatched. The CDR3 spells CASSQDKGTGGDSPLHF. CDR3 nucleotide sequence: TGTGCCAGCAGCCAAGATAAAGGGACAGGGGGGGATTCACCCCTCCACTTT.

V and J are TRBV30 and TRBJ1-5; TRBD1 matches 8 bases. With V trimmed by 0 bases and J by 6 bases, 4 bases remained unmatched. Germline-derived CDR1 and CDR2 are GTSNPN and SVGIG (reference sequence). The CDR3 runs to 14 residues. CDR3 nucleotides: TGTGCCTGGAGTGTAGACAGGGGTGGTCAGCCCCAGCATTTT. As protein: CAWSVDRGGQPQHF.